This T cell receptor (beta chain) emerged from a study of blood T cells in healthy people across ages. Study-level findings and limits: Long-lived donors exceeded aged donors in naive CD4+ cells and diversity.

The length of the CDR3 is 15 residues. CDR1 and CDR2 (germline): MGHDK, SYGVNS. Each sample had at least 6.5 million PBMCs isolated. Concerning this clonotype itself: The antigen is undetermined.

Then a second PCR, running about 7 to 11 cycles, was carried out with a sample-barcoded 5' primer and a J-beta primer mix. TCRdb independently ran MiXCR on the 5' RACE reads; one entry per CDR3 protein. The table has more than 900,000 distinct CDR3 sequences, almost 25% seen once; the top ten hold less than 0.75%. These same data were also listed under a study on T cells of mothers and their children.

This clonotype was sampled from a girl aged 2-10 years in good health. The sample was blood. V usage is TRBV25-1 and J usage is TRBJ1-6; possibly TRBD1 for D (6 bases). The CDR3 region has the DNA TGTGCGGGGAGGGGGTACCAATTGGTGGGTTCACCCCTCCACTTT. As protein: CAGRGYQLVGSPLHF.